The entry that follows covers one T cell receptor (beta chain) sequence. The antigen is unknown. The CDR3 loop spans 18 amino acids. Germline-derived CDR1 and CDR2 are SGHRS and YFSETQ. These data originate in a study of post-analysis software for immune sequencing data. Whole-study context: Patients with relapsing-remitting, secondary progressive and progressive-relapsing multiple sclerosis courses were all represented.

Whole-study findings and limits: Samples from a shared batch, those prepared together, strongly co-clustered by F measure. The study found TRBV5-6, TRBV5-1 and TRBV20-1 among roughly 5 TRBV segments more frequent in patients than controls.

TCR beta libraries were prepared from cDNA with unique molecular identifiers. T cells numbering about 0.9 to 11 million yielded cDNA molecules that totaled approximately 500,000. TCRdb itself ran the PCR reads through MiXCR, one entry per CDR3 protein. The top ten clones hold 4% to 5% of a sample with around 710,000 distinct CDR3 sequences, just over 45% of them seen once. Source material: blood. The rearrangement links TRBV5-1 to TRBJ2-1, with 13 bases lining up with TRBD2. The J call may be mistaken, given a closer DNA end match to TRBJ2-7. The clonotype comes from a girl aged 10 to 17 with multiple sclerosis. The chain's CDR3 is CASSPSQGLAGRNGEQYF. Here the CDR3 DNA reads TGCGCCAGCAGCCCCAGTCAGGGACTAGCGGGAAGGAACGGCGAGCAGTACTTC.